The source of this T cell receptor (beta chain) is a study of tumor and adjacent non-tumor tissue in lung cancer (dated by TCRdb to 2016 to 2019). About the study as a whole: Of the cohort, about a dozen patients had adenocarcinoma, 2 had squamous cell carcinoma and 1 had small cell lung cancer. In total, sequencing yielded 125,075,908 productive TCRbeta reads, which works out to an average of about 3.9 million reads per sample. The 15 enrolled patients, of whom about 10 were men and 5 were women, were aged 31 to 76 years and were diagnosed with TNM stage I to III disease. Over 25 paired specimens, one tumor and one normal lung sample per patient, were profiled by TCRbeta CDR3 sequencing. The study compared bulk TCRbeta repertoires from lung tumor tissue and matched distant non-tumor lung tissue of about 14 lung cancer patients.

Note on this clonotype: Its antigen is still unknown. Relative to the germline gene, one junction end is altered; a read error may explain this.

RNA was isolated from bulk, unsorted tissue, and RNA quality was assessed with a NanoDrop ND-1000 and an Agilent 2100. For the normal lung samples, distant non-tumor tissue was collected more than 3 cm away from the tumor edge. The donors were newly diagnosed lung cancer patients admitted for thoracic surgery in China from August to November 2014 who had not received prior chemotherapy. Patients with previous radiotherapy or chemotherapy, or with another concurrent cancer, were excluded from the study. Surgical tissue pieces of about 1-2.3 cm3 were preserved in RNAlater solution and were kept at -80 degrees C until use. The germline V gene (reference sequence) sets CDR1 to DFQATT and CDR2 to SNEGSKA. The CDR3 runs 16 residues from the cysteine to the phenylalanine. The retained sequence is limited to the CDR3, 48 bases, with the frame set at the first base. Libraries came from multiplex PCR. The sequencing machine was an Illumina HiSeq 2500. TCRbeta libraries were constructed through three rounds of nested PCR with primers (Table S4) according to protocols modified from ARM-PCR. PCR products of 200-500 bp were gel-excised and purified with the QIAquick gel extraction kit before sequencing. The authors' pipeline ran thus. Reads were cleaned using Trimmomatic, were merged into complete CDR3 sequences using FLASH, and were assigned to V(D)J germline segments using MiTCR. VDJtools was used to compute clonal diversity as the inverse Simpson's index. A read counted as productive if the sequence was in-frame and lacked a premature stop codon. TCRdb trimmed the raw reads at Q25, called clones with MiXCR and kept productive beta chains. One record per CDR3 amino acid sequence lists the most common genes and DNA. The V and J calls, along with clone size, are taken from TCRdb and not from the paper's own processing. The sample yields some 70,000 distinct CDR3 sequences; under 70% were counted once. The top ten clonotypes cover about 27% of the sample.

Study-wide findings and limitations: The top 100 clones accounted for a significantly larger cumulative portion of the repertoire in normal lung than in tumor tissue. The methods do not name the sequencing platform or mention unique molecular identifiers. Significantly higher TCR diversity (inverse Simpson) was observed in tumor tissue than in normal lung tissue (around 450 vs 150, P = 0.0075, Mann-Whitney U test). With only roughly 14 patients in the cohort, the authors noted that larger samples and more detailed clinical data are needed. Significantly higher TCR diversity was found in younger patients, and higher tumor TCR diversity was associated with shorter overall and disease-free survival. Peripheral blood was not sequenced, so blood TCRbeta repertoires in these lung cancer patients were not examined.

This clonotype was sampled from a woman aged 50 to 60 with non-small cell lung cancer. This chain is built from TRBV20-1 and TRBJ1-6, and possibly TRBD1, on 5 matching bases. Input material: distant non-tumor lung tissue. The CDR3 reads CSARDHRIGRSSLLHF. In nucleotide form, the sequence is TGCAGTGCTAGAGATCACAGGATAGGGCGGAGTTCACTCCTCCACTTT.